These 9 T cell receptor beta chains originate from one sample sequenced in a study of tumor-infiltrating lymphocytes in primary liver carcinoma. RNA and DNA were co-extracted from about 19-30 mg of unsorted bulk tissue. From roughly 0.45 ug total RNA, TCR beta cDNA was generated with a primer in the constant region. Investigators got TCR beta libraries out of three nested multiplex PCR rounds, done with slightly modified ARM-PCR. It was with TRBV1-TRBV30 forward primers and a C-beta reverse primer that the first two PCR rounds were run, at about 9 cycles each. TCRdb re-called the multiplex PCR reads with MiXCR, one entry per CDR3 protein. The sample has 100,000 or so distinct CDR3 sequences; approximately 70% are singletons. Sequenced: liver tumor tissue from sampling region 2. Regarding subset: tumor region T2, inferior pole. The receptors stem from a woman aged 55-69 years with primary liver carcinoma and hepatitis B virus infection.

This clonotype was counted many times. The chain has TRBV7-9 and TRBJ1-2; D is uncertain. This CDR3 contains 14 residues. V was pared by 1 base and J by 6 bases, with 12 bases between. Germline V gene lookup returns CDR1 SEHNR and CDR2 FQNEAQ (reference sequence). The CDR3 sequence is CASSLGNRVNGYTF. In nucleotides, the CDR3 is TGTGCCAGCAGCTTAGGGAATCGCGTCAATGGCTACACCTTC.

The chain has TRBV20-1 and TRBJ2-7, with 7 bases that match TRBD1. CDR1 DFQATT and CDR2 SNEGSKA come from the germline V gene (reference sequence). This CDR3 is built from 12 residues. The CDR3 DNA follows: TGCAGCGGAACAGGGGCAATTGGCGAGCAGTACTTC. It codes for CSGTGAIGEQYF.

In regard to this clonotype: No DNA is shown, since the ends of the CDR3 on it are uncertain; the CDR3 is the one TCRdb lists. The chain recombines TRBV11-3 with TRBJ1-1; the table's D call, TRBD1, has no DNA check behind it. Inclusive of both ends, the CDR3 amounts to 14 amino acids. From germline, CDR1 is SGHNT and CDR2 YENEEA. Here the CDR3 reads CTSGLVGAGTEAVF.

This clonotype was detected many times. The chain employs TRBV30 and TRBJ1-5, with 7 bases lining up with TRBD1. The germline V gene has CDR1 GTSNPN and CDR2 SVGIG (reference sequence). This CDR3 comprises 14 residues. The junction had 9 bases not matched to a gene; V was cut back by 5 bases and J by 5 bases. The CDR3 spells CAWGLTGAHQPQHF. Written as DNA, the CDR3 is TGTGCCTGGGGACTTACAGGGGCCCATCAGCCCCAGCATTTT.

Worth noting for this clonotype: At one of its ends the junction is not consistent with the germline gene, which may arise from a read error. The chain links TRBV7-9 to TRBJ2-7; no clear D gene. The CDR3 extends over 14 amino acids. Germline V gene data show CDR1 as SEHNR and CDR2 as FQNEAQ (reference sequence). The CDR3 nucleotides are TGTGCCAGCAGCTTAGGCGGACCGGCCTACGAGAAGTACTTC. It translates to CASSLGGPAYEKYF.

CDR3 in DNA: TGCAGTGCCAATTCCCAAGAGACCCAGTACTTC. Its protein is CSANSQETQYF. The rearrangement links TRBV29-1 to TRBJ2-5; D is ambiguous. The CDR3 has 11 residues. Germline CDR1 and CDR2: SQVTM and ANQGSEA.

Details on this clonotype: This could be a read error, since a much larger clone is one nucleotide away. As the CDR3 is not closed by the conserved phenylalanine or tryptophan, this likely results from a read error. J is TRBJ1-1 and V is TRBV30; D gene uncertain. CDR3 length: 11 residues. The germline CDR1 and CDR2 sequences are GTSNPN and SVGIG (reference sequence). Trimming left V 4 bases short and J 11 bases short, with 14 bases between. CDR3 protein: CAWMGRYYAFY. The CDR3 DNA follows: TGTGCCTGGATGGGGAGGTACTATGCTTTCTAT.

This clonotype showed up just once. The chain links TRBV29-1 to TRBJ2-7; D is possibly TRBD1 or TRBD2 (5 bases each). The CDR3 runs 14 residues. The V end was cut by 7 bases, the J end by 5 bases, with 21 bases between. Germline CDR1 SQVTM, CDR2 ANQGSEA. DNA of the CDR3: TGCAGCGCTGCGTGGGGGTATGAGATTCACGAGCAGTACTTC. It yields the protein CSAAWGYEIHEQYF.

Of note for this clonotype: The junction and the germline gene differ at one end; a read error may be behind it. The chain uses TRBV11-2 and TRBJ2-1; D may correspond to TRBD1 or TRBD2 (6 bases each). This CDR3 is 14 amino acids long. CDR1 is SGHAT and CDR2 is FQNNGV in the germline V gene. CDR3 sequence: CANSSLGGQREQFF. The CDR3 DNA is TGTGCCAACAGCTCACTGGGGGGACAAAGGGAGCAGTTCTTC.